One T cell receptor (beta chain) is described in this entry. Antigen unknown. This sample is drawn from a study of T cell clones after liver transplantation. Study-wide background: TCRbeta sequencing after a pre-transplant mixed lymphocyte reaction identified graft-donor-reactive clones, later tracked in post-transplant blood. Apart from a few HCV-positive recipients, transplants were for non-autoimmune, non-viral reasons. Pre-transplant mixed lymphocyte reactions yielded third-party-reactive TCRbeta sequences as comparators for graft-donor-reactive sequences.

Profiling relied on immunoSEQ multiplex PCR, and the TCRdb table lists in-frame clones only, not all of them. The table shows 20,000 to 30,000 clones, with around 63% occurring only once. Germline-derived CDR1 and CDR2 are MGHRA and YSYEKL. This CDR3 has 17 residues. Trimming cost V 1 base and J 1 base; bases outside gene matches: 6. Points from the study as a whole: Post-transplant time points were not standardized, so conclusions are preliminary.

The clonotype was recovered from a human donor who received a liver transplant. Specimen: CD4+ T cells from blood, collected before liver transplant. The chain uses TRBV4-1 and TRBJ2-2, with 7 positions matching TRBD2. CDR3 DNA: TGCGCCAGCAGCCAAGGACTAGCCTCTGTGAACACCGGGGAGCTGTTTTTT. Amino acids: CASSQGLASVNTGELFF.